The rows below give T cell receptor beta chains drawn from one sample of a study of radiation and T cells in renal cell carcinoma. Data came from immunoSEQ multiplex PCR; TCRdb stores just in-frame clones and leaves some out. This repertoire shows approximately 110,000 clones, around 80% found once; its top ten account for approximately 3%. The specimen comprised blood, sampled from a patient whose treatment included radiotherapy and nephrectomy. The receptors derive from a woman aged 60-75 years with renal cell carcinoma. CDR3s include the opening cysteine and the closing phenylalanine or tryptophan. A D gene is named only where the DNA matches it firmly. A clone size is listed for some rows: how often the clone was seen (once, few, many), or a class if it is expanded.

D	size	V	length	J	CDR3	DNA
TRBD1	.	TRBV2	15	TRBJ2-2	CASLVGQGDTGELFF	TGTGCCAGCTTAGTCGGACAGGGTGACACCGGGGAGCTGTTTTTT
.	once	TRBV30	13	TRBJ2-7	CAWSGPRAYEQYF	TGTGCCTGGAGTGGACCGCGCGCCTACGAGCAGTACTTC
TRBD2	few	TRBV11-2	16	TRBJ2-1	CASSPGGGRSYNEQFF	TGTGCCAGCAGCCCGGGAGGTGGAAGGTCCTACAATGAGCAGTTCTTC
TRBD1	few	TRBV4-3	15	TRBJ1-2	CASSQGQGTNYGYTF	TGCGCCAGCAGCCAAGGACAGGGGACTAACTATGGCTACACCTTC
TRBD1	.	TRBV5-1	16	TRBJ2-2	CASSIQGRKNTGELFF	TGCGCCAGCAGCATACAGGGGCGAAAGAACACCGGGGAGCTGTTTTTT
.	few	TRBV4-2	12	TRBJ1-5	CASSLGDQPQHF	TGTGCCAGCAGCCTTGGTGATCAGCCCCAGCATTTT
TRBD2	.	TRBV15	15	TRBJ2-7	CATSRGLAETYEQYF	TGTGCCACCAGCAGAGGACTAGCGGAAACCTACGAGCAGTACTTC
TRBD1	.	TRBV5-1	14	TRBJ1-6	CASSRDRNNSPLHF	TGCGCCAGCAGCCGGGACAGAAATAATTCACCCCTCCACTTT
TRBD1	.	TRBV7-9	16	TRBJ1-2	CASSTSRSTGHYGYTF	TGTGCCAGCAGCACCAGTAGGTCGACAGGGCACTATGGCTACACCTTC
.	.	TRBV7-8	11	TRBJ2-1	CASSFHNEQFF	TGTGCCAGCAGCTTTCACAATGAGCAGTTCTTC